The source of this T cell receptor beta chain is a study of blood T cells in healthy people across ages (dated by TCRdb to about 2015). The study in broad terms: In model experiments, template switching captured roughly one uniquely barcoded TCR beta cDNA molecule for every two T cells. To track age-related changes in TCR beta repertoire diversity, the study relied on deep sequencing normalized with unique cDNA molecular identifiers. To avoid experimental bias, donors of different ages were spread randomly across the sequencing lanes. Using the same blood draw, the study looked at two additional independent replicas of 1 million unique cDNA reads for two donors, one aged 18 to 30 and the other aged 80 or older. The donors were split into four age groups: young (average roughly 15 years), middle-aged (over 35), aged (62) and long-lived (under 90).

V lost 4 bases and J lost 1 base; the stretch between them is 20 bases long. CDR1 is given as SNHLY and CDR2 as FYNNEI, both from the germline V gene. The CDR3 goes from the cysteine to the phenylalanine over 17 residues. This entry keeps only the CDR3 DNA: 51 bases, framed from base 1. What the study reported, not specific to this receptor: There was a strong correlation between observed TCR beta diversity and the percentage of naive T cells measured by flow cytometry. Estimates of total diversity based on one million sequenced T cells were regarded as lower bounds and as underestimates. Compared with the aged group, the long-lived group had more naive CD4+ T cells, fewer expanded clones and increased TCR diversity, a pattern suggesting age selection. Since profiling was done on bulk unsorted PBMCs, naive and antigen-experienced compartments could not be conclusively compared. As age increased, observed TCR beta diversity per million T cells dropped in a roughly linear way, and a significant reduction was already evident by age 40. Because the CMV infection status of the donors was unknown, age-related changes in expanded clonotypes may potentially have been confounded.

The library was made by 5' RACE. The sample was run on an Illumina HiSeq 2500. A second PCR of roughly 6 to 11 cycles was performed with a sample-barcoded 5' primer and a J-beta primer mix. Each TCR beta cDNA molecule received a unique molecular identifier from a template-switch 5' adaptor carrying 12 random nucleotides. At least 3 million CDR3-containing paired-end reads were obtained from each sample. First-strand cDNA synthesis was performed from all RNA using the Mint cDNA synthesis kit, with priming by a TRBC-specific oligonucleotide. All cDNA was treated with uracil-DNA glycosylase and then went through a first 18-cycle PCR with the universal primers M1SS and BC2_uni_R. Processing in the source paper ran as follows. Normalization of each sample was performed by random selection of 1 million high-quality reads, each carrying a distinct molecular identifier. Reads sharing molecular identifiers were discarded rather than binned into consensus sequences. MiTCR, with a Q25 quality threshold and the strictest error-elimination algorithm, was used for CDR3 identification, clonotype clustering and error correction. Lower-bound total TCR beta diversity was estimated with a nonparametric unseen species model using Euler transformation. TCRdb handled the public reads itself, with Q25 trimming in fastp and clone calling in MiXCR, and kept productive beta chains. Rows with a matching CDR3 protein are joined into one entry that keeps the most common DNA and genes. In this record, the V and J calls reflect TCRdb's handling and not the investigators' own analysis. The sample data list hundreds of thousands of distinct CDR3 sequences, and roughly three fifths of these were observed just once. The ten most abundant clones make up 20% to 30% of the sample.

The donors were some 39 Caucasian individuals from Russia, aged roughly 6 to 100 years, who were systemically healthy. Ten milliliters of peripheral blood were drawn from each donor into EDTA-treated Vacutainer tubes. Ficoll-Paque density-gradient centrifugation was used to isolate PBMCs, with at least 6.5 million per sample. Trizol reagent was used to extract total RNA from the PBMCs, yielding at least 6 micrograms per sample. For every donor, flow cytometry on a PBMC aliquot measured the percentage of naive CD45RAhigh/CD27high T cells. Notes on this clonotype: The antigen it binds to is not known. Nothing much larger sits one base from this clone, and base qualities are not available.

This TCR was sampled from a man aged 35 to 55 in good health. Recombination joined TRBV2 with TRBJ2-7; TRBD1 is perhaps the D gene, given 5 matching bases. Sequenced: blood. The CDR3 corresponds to CASSAVNQGIGSYEQYF. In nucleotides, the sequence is TGTGCCAGCAGTGCGGTCAACCAGGGAATTGGGTCCTACGAGCAGTACTTC.